This T cell receptor beta chain was recorded in a study of T cell repertoires in cytomegalovirus infection. Study-wide background: Public TCR beta signatures indicated both CMV infection and matching HLA type.

MiXCR was run by TCRdb on the reads, yielding one entry per CDR3 protein. The sample gives some 280,000 distinct CDR3 sequences, roughly 15% of which show up once; 8.5% to 10% is in the top ten. Study conclusions and caveats: Identification of carriers of CMV plus the relevant HLA was achieved through cumulative public TCR beta family frequency. HLA-C-restricted, CMV-specific TCR beta clonotypes were dominant ex vivo.

In germline, CDR1 is SQVTM, CDR2 ANQGSEA. The V end was cut by 8 bases, the J end by 8 bases, with 9 bases between. The CDR3 contains 10 residues. Remarks on this clonotype: Its antigen is still unknown.

This receptor was obtained from a human donor in good health (CMV status not recorded). Some clones in this sample may be carry-over from other donors' samples. The chain is built from TRBV29-1 and TRBJ2-2; D call uncertain. The material sequenced was PBMCs. In DNA form, the CDR3 reads TGCAGCATTTTAGAAGGGGAGCTGTTTTTT. Its protein is CSILEGELFF.